This TCR beta chain derives from a study of T-cell reconstitution after alpha-beta-depleted transplantation in children. Unique molecular identifiers were incorporated during preparation of the TCRbeta library. TCRdb processed the PCR reads anew with MiXCR; each CDR3 protein has one entry. The sample consists of just over 950,000 distinct CDR3 sequences, roughly 29% of them appearing once. This CDR3 is built from 20 residues. The V gene end was trimmed by 0 bases and the J gene end by 8 bases; junction bases not matched to a gene: 20. Germline assignment: CDR1 DFQATT and CDR2 SNEGSKA (reference sequence).

This clonotype was sampled from a boy under three years old who had a stem cell transplant for SCID, so the T cells may come from the graft donor. The specimen comprised PBMCs, mostly from graft donor cells, sampled 360 days after TCRalphabeta/CD19-depleted stem cell transplant. J is TRBJ2-1 and V is TRBV20-1; 12 bases agree with TRBD2. CDR3 in DNA: TGCAGTGCTAGAGAAGAGGGGCTAGCGGGGGGGACCGGGGCTCGTGATGAGCAGTTCTTC. Translated: CSAREEGLAGGTGARDEQFF.